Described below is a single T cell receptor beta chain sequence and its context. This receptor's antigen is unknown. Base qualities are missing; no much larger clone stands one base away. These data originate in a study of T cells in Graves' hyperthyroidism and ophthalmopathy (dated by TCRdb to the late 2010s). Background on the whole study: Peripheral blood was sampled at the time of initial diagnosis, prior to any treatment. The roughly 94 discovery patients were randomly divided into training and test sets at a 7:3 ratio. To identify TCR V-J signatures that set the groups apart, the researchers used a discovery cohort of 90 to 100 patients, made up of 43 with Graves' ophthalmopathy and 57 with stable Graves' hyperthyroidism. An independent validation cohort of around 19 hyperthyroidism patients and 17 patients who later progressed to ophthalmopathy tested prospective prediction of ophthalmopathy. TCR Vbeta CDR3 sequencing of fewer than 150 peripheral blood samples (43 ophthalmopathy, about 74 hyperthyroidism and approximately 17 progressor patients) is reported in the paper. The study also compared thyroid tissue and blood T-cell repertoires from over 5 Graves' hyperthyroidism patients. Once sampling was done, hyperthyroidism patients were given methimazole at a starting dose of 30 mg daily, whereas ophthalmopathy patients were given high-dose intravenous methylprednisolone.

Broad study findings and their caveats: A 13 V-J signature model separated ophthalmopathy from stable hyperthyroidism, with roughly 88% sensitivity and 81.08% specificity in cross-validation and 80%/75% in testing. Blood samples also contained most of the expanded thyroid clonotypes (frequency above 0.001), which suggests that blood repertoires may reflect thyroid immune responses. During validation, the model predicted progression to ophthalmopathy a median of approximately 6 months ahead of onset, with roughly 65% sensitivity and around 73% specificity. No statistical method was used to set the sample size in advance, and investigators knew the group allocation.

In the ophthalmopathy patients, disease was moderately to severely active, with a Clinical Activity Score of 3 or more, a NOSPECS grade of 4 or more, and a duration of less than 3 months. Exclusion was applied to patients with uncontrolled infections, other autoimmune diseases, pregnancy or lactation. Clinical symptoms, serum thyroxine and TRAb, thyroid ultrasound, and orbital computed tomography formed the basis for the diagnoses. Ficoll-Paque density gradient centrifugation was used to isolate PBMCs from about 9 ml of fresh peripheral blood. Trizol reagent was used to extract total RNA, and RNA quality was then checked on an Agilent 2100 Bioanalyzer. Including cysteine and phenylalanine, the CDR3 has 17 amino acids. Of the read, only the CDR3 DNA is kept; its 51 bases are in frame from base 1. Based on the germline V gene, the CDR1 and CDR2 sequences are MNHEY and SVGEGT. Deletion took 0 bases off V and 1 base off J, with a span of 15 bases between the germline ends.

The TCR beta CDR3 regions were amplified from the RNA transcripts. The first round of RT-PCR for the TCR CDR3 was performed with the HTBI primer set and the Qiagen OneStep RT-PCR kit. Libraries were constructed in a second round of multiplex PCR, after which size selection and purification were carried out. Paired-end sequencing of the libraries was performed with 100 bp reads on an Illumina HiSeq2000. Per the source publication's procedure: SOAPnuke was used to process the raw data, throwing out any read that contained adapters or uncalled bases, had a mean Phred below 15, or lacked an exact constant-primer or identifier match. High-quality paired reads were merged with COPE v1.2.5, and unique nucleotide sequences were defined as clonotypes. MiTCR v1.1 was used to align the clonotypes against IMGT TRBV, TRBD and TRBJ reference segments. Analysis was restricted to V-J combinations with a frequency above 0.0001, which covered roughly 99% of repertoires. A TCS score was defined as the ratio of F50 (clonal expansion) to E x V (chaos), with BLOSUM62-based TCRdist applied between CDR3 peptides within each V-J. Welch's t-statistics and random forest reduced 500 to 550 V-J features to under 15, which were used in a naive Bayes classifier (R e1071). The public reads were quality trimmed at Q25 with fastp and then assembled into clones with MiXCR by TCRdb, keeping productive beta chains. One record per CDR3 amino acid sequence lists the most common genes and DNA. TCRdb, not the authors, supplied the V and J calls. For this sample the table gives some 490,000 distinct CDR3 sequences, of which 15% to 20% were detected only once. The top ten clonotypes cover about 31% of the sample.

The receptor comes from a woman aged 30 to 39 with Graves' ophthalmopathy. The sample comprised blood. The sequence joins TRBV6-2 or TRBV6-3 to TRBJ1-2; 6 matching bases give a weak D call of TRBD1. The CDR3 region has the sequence CASSYSWGAGDNYGYTF. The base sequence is TGTGCCAGCAGTTACTCGTGGGGGGCCGGAGATAACTATGGCTACACCTTC.